A single T cell receptor beta chain is shown here with its context. Its antigen remains unknown. The sample is drawn from a study of cytomegalovirus exposure and HLA in healthy donors. Study-wide results and limits: Cytomegalovirus-associated TCR beta chains were listed, numbering 150 to 200. Under in vitro conditions, a few CMV-associated chains were confirmed as specific for CMV antigens. In a later analysis, an Asian-associated ancestry cluster reportedly showed fewer N-insertions than the approximately 640-donor mean.

A multiplex PCR was run with 60 Vbeta primers and 13 Jbeta primers. Method: immunoSEQ multiplex PCR; TCRdb's copy keeps in-frame clones and lacks some. Its table records roughly 150,000 clones. Germline CDR1 reads MDHEN; CDR2 reads SYDVKM. V lost 6 bases to trimming and J lost 0 bases, with 20 bases between them. The CDR3 contains 17 residues. The rearrangement joins TRBV28 to TRBJ1-2; D perhaps matches TRBD1 (6 bases). This TCR was sampled from a woman in her 50s in good health and CMV-seronegative. Sequencing was carried out using PBMCs. The DNA of the CDR3 is TGTGCCAGCAGCCCACCCCGAGGGGGTACCGCTAACTATGGCTACACCTTC. Protein: CASSPPRGGTANYGYTF.